This T cell receptor (beta chain) originates from a study of cytomegalovirus exposure and HLA in healthy donors. Study-wide points: In a later analysis, TCR beta V- and J-gene trimming showed a link to a missense DCLRE1C variant. At a 0.05 false discovery rate, a later analysis found some 18,000 TCR beta sequences to be associated with HLA alleles.

Vbeta (60) and Jbeta (13) primers were used in the PCR. Data came from immunoSEQ multiplex PCR; TCRdb stores just in-frame clones and leaves some out. The table shows roughly 100,000 clones, with 9.5% to 15% occurring only once. Worth noting for this clone: Its specificity is unknown.

The sequence came from a man aged 40-50 years in good health and CMV-seropositive. The specimen sequenced was PBMCs.

The CDR3 DNA reads TGTGCCAGCAGCTTAGCATATCAGGCCTACGAGCAGTACTTC. Protein sequence: CASSLAYQAYEQYF. The genes are TRBV7-9 and TRBJ2-7; D remains unclear. V gave up 0 bases and J gave up 2 bases, with 8 bases separating them. The length of the CDR3 is 14 residues. CDR1 and CDR2 from the germline V gene are SEHNR and FQNEAQ (reference sequence).